The clone carrying this T cell receptor beta chain was detected once. Its antigen is not identified. Profiled with immunoSEQ multiplex PCR; TCRdb holds only in-frame clones, not every one. The sample holds about 120,000 clones, approximately 90% seen once. This specimen comes from a study of cytomegalovirus exposure and HLA in healthy donors. Points from the study as a whole: Listed as cytomegalovirus-associated were over 150 TCR beta chains.

The sample comprised PBMCs. The receptor comes from a man younger than 35 in good health and CMV-seronegative.

The CDR3 sequence: CASSLGGADYGYTF. For the CDR3, the DNA is TGTGCCAGCAGTTTAGGGGGCGCGGACTATGGCTACACCTTC. This chain links TRBV27 with TRBJ1-2; tentatively, D is TRBD1 (6 bases). The CDR3 length is 14 residues. Germline CDR1 MNHEY, CDR2 SMNVEV (reference sequence). The V gene lost 2 bases and the J gene lost 3 bases, with 10 bases spanning the gap.